One TCR beta chain is described in this entry. Its antigen is unidentified. At one of its ends the junction is not consistent with the germline gene, which may arise from a read error. Using more than 7.5 ml of fresh peripheral blood, PBMCs were prepared. The data derive from a study of T cells in Graves' hyperthyroidism and ophthalmopathy. The germline V gene encodes CDR1 MDHEN and CDR2 SYDVKM. This CDR3 region has 15 residues. RNA transcripts served as the template for amplifying TCR beta CDR3 regions. The study used the HTBI primer set for a first-round RT-PCR of the TCR CDR3. TCRdb ran MiXCR on the multiplex PCR reads and lists one entry per CDR3 protein. The profile covers more than 500,000 distinct CDR3 sequences, with 16% appearing a single time and around 28% taken by the ten largest. Notes on the study in general: Blood also held most thyroid clonotypes expanded beyond 0.001. Before onset, by a median of around six months, the model predicted ophthalmopathy.

The chain combines TRBV28 with TRBJ1-4; no reliable D call. This clonotype was sampled from a woman aged 25 to 45 with Graves' ophthalmopathy. Sequenced: blood. CDR3 DNA sequence: TGTACCAGCAGTCTTTACCGGGTCGGAAATGAAAAACCGTTTTTT. It specifies CTSSLYRVGNEKPFF.